The 10 T cell receptor beta chains listed next were all sequenced from one sample in a study of OX40 agonist ivuxolimab in advanced cancers. The method was immunoSEQ multiplex PCR; TCRdb's version includes in-frame clones alone and lacks a portion of them. The repertoire has approximately 75,000 clones, more than 90% of them found once; the top ten carry 0.37%. The sample was CD4+ or CD8+ T cells sorted from blood, taken in a trial of the OX40 agonist ivuxolimab. These receptors all come from an adult with an advanced solid tumor such as melanoma, head and neck, liver or kidney cancer.

The chain has TRBV4-2 and TRBJ2-6; D is perhaps TRBD1 (6 bases). Germline CDR1 reads LGHNA; CDR2 reads YNFKEQ. Trimming removed 2 bases from V and 0 bases from J, with 11 bases in between. The length of the CDR3 is 17 residues. The CDR3 is CASSQSSTGSGANVLTF. As DNA, the CDR3 is TGTGCCAGCAGCCAATCTTCGACAGGCTCTGGGGCCAACGTCCTGACTTTC.

The V and J genes are TRBV18 and TRBJ2-7; 16 positions match TRBD2. Losses at the gene ends were 4 bases for V and 1 base for J; bases not matched to a gene: 7. This CDR3 spans 18 amino acids. Germline CDR1 is KGHSH and CDR2 is LQKENI. CDR3 sequence (DNA): TGTGCCAGCTCACATTCCGGGACTAGCGGGAGGGTTTCCTACGAGCAGTACTTC. This sequence encodes CASSHSGTSGRVSYEQYF.

The chain has TRBV28 and TRBJ2-3; D is possibly TRBD2 (5 bases). Trimming took 3 bases from V and 6 from J, leaving 13 bases between them. The CDR3 extends over 14 amino acids. The germline gives CDR1 MDHEN, CDR2 SYDVKM. CDR3 sequence (DNA): TGTGCCAGCAGTTTGGCGGGTGCCGCGGATACGCAGTATTTT. Amino acids: CASSLAGAADTQYF.

This clone was seen a single time. The V and J genes are TRBV5-1 and TRBJ2-5; TRBD2 matches 8 bases. The CDR3 has 17 amino acids. The ends lost 0 bases at V and 5 bases at J; junction bases unmatched: 12. Looked up from germline, CDR1 is SGHRS and CDR2 is YFSETQ. In nucleotides, the CDR3 is TGCGCCAGCAGCTTGGTTGGTAGCGGGGACCTTCTGGAGACCCAGTACTTC. Translating it yields CASSLVGSGDLLETQYF.

The chain couples TRBV7-2 to TRBJ1-4; TRBD1 might be the D (5 bases). Trimming shortened V by 1 base and J by 8 bases, and 14 bases separated the two germline ends. The CDR3 has 15 amino acids. Looked up from germline, CDR1 is SGHTA and CDR2 is FQGNSA. The CDR3: CASSLDGVKGEKLFF. CDR3 bases: TGTGCCAGCAGCTTAGATGGGGTAAAGGGGGAAAAACTGTTTTTT.

V is TRBV5-4 and J is TRBJ2-7; possibly TRBD1 for D (6 bases). In germline, CDR1 is SGHNT, CDR2 YYREEE (reference sequence). The CDR3 spans 13 residues. V lost 2 bases, J lost 1 base, and 7 bases lay in between. The CDR3 sequence: CASSFQGSYEQYF. The CDR3 nucleotides are TGTGCCAGCAGCTTCCAGGGGTCCTACGAGCAGTACTTC.

This clone was seen a few times. CDR3 amino acids: CASSYVAGDGYTF. The CDR3 bases are TGTGCCAGCAGTTACGTGGCAGGGGATGGCTACACCTTC. This chain joins TRBV6-5 and TRBJ1-2, with a tentative D call TRBD1 (6 bases). Trimming shortened V by 2 bases and J by 6 bases, and 10 bases separated the two germline ends. The germline V gene has CDR1 MNHEY and CDR2 SVGAGI. CDR3 length: 13 residues.

The CDR3 reads CASSHGQGLPETQYF. CDR3 DNA: TGCGCCAGCAGCCACGGACAGGGGTTACCAGAGACCCAGTACTTC. V and J are TRBV4-3 and TRBJ2-5, with TRBD1 matching 9 bases. Germline V gene lookup returns CDR1 LGHNA and CDR2 YSLEER. J was trimmed by 4 bases and V by 3 bases; bases with no gene match: 6. CDR3 length: 15 residues.

The CDR3 coding sequence is TGTGCCAGCTCTTCGGGAGGACCGGGCTCTGGAAACACCATATATTTT. It codes for CASSSGGPGSGNTIYF. The V gene is TRBV18, the J gene TRBJ1-3; D not resolved. Germline V CDR1 and CDR2: KGHSH, LQKENI. V was clipped by 6 bases and J by 0 bases, with 15 bases between them. This CDR3 has 16 amino acids.

The genes are TRBV27 and TRBJ1-1, with D maybe TRBD1 (6 bases). Germline V CDR1 and CDR2: MNHEY, SMNVEV (reference sequence). CDR3 length equals 15 residues. Trimming took 4 bases from V and 1 from J, leaving 13 bases between them. The CDR3 DNA reads as TGTGCCAGCAGTTCCCGGGGGGGCCCGAACACTGAAGCTTTCTTT. Protein product: CASSSRGGPNTEAFF.